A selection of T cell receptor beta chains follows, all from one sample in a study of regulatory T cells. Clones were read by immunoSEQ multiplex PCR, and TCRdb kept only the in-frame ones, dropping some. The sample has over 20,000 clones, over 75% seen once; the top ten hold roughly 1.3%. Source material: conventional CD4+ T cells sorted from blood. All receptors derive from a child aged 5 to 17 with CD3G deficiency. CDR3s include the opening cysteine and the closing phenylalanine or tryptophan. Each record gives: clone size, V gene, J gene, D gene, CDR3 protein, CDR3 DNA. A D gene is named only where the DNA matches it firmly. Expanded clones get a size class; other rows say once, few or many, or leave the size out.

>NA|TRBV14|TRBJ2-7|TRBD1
CASSQDKGAIGTGFYEQYF
TGTGCCAGCAGCCAAGATAAGGGGGCGATAGGGACAGGGTTCTACGAGCAGTACTTC
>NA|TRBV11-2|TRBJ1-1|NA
CASSSQGEAFF
TGTGCCAGCAGCTCACAGGGTGAAGCTTTCTTT
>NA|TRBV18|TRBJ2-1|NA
CASSPDLRSYNEQFF
TGTGCCAGCTCACCAGACCTACGCTCCTACAATGAGCAGTTCTTC
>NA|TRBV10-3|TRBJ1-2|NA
CAISRDRNNYGYTF
TGTGCCATCAGCCGAGACAGGAACAACTATGGCTACACCTTC
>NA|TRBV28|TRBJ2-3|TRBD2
CASSSGTSPHTQYF
TGTGCCAGCAGTTCCGGGACTAGTCCCCATACGCAGTATTTT
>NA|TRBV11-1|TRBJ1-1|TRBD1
CASSRDRGTEAFF
TGTGCCAGCAGCCGGGACAGGGGGACTGAAGCTTTCTTT
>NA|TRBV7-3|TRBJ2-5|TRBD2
CASSQRGGETQYF
TGTGCCAGCAGCCAGCGGGGTGGGGAGACCCAGTACTTC
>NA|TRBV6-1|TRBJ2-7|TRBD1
CASSALPGQGTSSYEQYF
TGTGCCAGCAGTGCCCTACCCGGACAGGGGACGAGCTCCTACGAGCAGTACTTC
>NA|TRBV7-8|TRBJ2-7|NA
CASSLNGATNTEEQYF
TGTGCCAGCAGCTTAAACGGGGCTACCAATACGGAGGAGCAGTACTTC
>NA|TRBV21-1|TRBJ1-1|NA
CASSNYRGTEAFF
TGTGCCAGCAGCAATTACAGGGGCACTGAAGCTTTCTTT
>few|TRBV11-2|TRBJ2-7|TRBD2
CASSLDPSGRGKQYF
TGTGCCAGCAGCTTAGATCCCAGCGGGAGGGGTAAGCAGTACTTC
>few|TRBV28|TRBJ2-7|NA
CASSPMKTTYEQYF
TGTGCCAGCAGTCCCATGAAGACAACCTACGAGCAGTACTTC
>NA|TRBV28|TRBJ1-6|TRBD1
CASSSGGGRSPLHF
TGTGCCAGCAGTTCAGGGGGCGGACGTTCACCCCTCCACTTT
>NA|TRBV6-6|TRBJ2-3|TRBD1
CASSATGDTQYF
TGTGCCAGCAGTGCGACAGGGGATACGCAGTATTTT
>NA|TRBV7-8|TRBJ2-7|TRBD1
CASSLDRDRGREQYF
TGTGCCAGCAGCTTAGATAGGGACAGGGGGAGGGAGCAGTACTTC
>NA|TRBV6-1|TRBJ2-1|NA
CASRSTLFEQFF
TGTGCCAGCAGATCGACACTCTTCGAGCAGTTCTTC
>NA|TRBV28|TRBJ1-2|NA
CASSFFGEYGYTF
TGTGCCAGCAGTTTTTTCGGTGAATATGGCTACACCTTC
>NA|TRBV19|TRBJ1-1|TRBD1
CASSAGGADTEAFF
TGTGCCAGTAGTGCAGGGGGCGCGGACACTGAAGCTTTCTTT
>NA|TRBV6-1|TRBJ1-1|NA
CASSEAPVKAFF
TGTGCCAGCAGTGAAGCCCCGGTCAAGGCTTTCTTT
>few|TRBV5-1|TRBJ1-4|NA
CASSRTGHGGEKLFF
TGCGCCAGCAGTCGTACAGGGCACGGTGGTGAAAAACTGTTTTTT
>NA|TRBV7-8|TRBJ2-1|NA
CASSFLSGRHNEQFF
TGTGCCAGCAGCTTTCTTTCCGGCCGTCACAATGAGCAGTTCTTC
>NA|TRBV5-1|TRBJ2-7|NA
CASSLEIGPYKQYF
TGCGCCAGCAGCTTGGAGATTGGGCCTTACAAGCAGTACTTC
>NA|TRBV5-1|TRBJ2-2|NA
CASSLDTSTGELFF
TGCGCCAGCAGCTTGGACACCTCCACCGGGGAGCTGTTTTTT
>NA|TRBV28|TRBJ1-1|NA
CASSSRVNTEAFF
TGTGCCAGCAGTTCCAGGGTGAACACTGAAGCTTTCTTT
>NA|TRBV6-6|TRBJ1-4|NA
CASSYAGTNEKLFF
TGTGCCAGCAGTTACGCGGGGACTAATGAAAAACTGTTTTTT
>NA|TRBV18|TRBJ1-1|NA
CASSPQGAEAFF
TGTGCCAGCTCACCACAGGGGGCTGAAGCTTTCTTT
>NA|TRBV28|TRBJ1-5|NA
CASSPTTDYWSNQPQHF
TGTGCCAGCAGTCCGACGACAGATTACTGGAGCAATCAGCCCCAGCATTTT
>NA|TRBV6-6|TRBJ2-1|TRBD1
CASSGGAGGLGNEQFF
TGTGCCAGCAGTGGGGGAGCAGGGGGTCTAGGCAATGAGCAGTTCTTC
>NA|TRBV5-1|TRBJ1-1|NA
CASSLDTASNTEAFF
TGCGCCAGCAGCTTGGACACCGCCTCGAACACTGAAGCTTTCTTT